A selection of T cell receptor beta chains follows, all from one sample in a study of blood T cell repertoires in COVID-19. Sequencing was performed with immunoSEQ multiplex PCR; in TCRdb, only in-frame clones are kept and a portion is missing. The sample contains some 57,000 clones, roughly 89% of which appear only once. The sequencing input was peripheral blood. These receptors were collected from a human donor in a cohort sampled during active COVID-19. CDR3s include the opening cysteine and the closing phenylalanine or tryptophan. Each record gives: V gene, D gene, CDR3 length, clone size, J gene, CDR3 DNA, CDR3 protein. A D gene is named only where the DNA matches it firmly. Clone size is not always given. Where it is, it says once, few, many or a class for expanded clones.

TRBV28,TRBD1,13,-,TRBJ1-2,TGTGCCAGCAGTGCAGACAGGGTGGGCGGCTACACCTTC,CASSADRVGGYTF
TRBV5-6,-,13,few,TRBJ2-3,TGTGCCAGCAGCTCGGAGCGCACAGATACGCAGTATTTT,CASSSERTDTQYF
TRBV28,TRBD1,16,-,TRBJ1-5,TGTGCCAGCAGTTCTCAACAGGGGCTGGGCAATCAGCCCCAGCATTTT,CASSSQQGLGNQPQHF
TRBV30,TRBD1,15,-,TRBJ2-7,TGTGCCTGGAGGAGGTTTGACAGGGGTTCCTACGAGCAGTACTTC,CAWRRFDRGSYEQYF
TRBV4-1,TRBD1,15,-,TRBJ1-1,TGCGCCAGCAGCCAGGCCCGACAGGGACGAACTGAAGCTTTCTTT,CASSQARQGRTEAFF
TRBV5-1,-,15,-,TRBJ2-3,TGCGCCAGCAGCTCGGAGGGATTTTCCACAGATACGCAGTATTTT,CASSSEGFSTDTQYF
TRBV6-5,-,14,-,TRBJ1-1,TGTGCCAGCATCACAGTACGGGGGAGCACTGAAGCTTTCTTT,CASITVRGSTEAFF
TRBV5-1,-,15,once,TRBJ2-2,TGCGCCAGCAGCTTCACGGCGGTGGGCACCGGGGAGCTGTTTTTT,CASSFTAVGTGELFF
TRBV20-1,-,10,-,TRBJ1-4,TGCAGTGCCACCGCGGGGATACTGTTTTTT,CSATAGILFF
TRBV3-1/TRBV3-2,TRBD2,16,-,TRBJ2-1,TGTGCCAGCAGCCAAGGGCGACTAGCGGGACGGGGAGAGCAGTTCTTC,CASSQGRLAGRGEQFF
TRBV14,TRBD2,15,-,TRBJ2-5,TGTGCCAGCAGCCAGGGCCGACTAGCGGGGAGGACCCAGTACTTC,CASSQGRLAGRTQYF
TRBV13,TRBD1,15,once,TRBJ2-1,TGTGCCAGCAGCTTAGGAGGGGGCAGTTTCAATGAGCAGTTCTTC,CASSLGGGSFNEQFF
TRBV12-5,-,13,-,TRBJ2-7,TGTGCTAGTGGGCGGGGACAGATCTACGAGCAGTACTTC,CASGRGQIYEQYF
TRBV7-2,-,15,once,TRBJ2-6,TGTGCCAGCAGCCCCACAGGGTACGGGGCCAACGTCCTGACTTTC,CASSPTGYGANVLTF
TRBV11-2,-,15,once,TRBJ1-2,TGTGCCAGCAGCTTCGGGGCGGGAGCTAACTATGGCTACACCTTC,CASSFGAGANYGYTF
TRBV7-9,-,15,-,TRBJ1-1,TGTGCCAGCAGCCCTATTAAGGGGATGAACACTGAAGCTTTCTTT,CASSPIKGMNTEAFF
TRBV29-1,-,13,-,TRBJ1-1,TGCAGCGTTGTTCGCACACTGAACACTGAAGCTTTCTTT,CSVVRTLNTEAFF
TRBV19,-,14,-,TRBJ1-2,TGTGCCAGTAGTATTATGGAGGTTACGGATGGCTACACCTTC,CASSIMEVTDGYTF
TRBV5-1,-,14,-,TRBJ2-7,TGCGCCAGCAGCCTCCGGGACTCCACCTACGAGCAGTACTTC,CASSLRDSTYEQYF
TRBV27,-,13,-,TRBJ2-7,TGTGCCAGCAGCCCCGGACAATCCCGAGAGCAGTACTTC,CASSPGQSREQYF
TRBV21-1,-,15,-,TRBJ1-1,TGTGCCAGCAGCTACCGGACAGGGAGAAACACTGAAGCTTTCTTT,CASSYRTGRNTEAFF
TRBV7-2,-,13,-,TRBJ2-5,TGTGCCAGCAGCCCTGGCAGGGAAGAGACCCAGTACTTC,CASSPGREETQYF
TRBV5-8,TRBD2,19,-,TRBJ2-2,TGTGCCAGCAGCTTGGCCCTCGGACTAGCGGGAGTAGGGACCGGGGAGCTGTTTTTT,CASSLALGLAGVGTGELFF
TRBV3-1/TRBV3-2,-,14,-,TRBJ2-5,TGTGCCAGCAGCCTCGGGACTCTCCAAGAGACCCAGTACTTC,CASSLGTLQETQYF
TRBV9,-,13,-,TRBJ2-5,TGTGCCAGCAGCGCCCTCGACGGGGAGACCCAGTACTTC,CASSALDGETQYF
TRBV11-2,-,15,-,TRBJ1-1,TGTGCCAGCAGCTCAAACAAAAGAATCCTCAGCGGGGCTTTCTTT,CASSSNKRILSGAFF
TRBV6-6,-,16,once,TRBJ1-1,TGTGCCAGCAGAGAGAGAGGGTCCTCTCTGGGCACTGAAGCTTTCTTT,CASRERGSSLGTEAFF
TRBV18,-,14,-,TRBJ2-7,TGTGCCAGCTCACCATTTCTGGCACCCTACGAGCAGTACTTC,CASSPFLAPYEQYF
TRBV9,-,16,-,TRBJ2-2,TGTGCCAGCAGCGTAGCGGGATTTACGAACACCGGGGAGCTGTTTTTT,CASSVAGFTNTGELFF